The 25 T cell receptor beta chains listed next were all sequenced from one sample in a study of blood T cells in healthy people across ages. Alongside a J-beta primer mix, a sample-barcoded 5' primer served in a second PCR lasting about 7 to 11 cycles. TCRdb processed the 5' RACE reads anew with MiXCR; each CDR3 protein has one entry. The sample yields approximately 400,000 distinct CDR3 sequences, roughly half seen once. Sequencing was carried out using blood. These receptors came from a man between 60 and 70 years old in good health.

This clonotype was seen a few times. This CDR3 is CASSPGTSWGNEQFF. As DNA, the CDR3 is TGCGCCAGCAGCCCAGGGACTTCATGGGGCAATGAGCAGTTCTTC. This chain joins TRBV5-1 and TRBJ2-1; perhaps TRBD2 as D (6 bases). V was cut by 4 bases and J by 6 bases, with 17 bases left in between. The CDR3 runs 15 residues. From germline, CDR1 is SGHRS and CDR2 YFSETQ.

This clonotype came up many times. The chain couples TRBV20-1 to TRBJ1-4; D not resolved. V was cut by 3 bases and J by 7 bases, with 15 bases left in between. CDR3 length: 14 amino acids. Germline CDR1 and CDR2: DFQATT and SNEGSKA (reference sequence). The CDR3 loop reads CSARAAGNVEKLFF. The CDR3 DNA is TGCAGTGCTAGGGCTGCGGGGAATGTTGAAAAACTGTTTTTT.

V usage is TRBV12-3 or TRBV12-4 and J usage is TRBJ2-1; D may be TRBD1 or TRBD2 (6 bases each). Between the trimmed V and J ends, which lost 2 bases and 7 bases, there was a span of 15 bases. This CDR3 region has 15 residues. CDR3 DNA: TGTGCCAGCAGTTTACTGGGGGGCGCAGGGAATGAGCAGTTCTTC. Amino acids: CASSLLGGAGNEQFF.

This clonotype was counted at least ten times. The chain recombines TRBV27 with TRBJ2-7; 10 nucleotides line up with TRBD2. This CDR3 spans 13 amino acids. Trimming cost V 5 bases and J 3 bases; bases outside gene matches: 1. Germline values: CDR1 MNHEY, CDR2 SMNVEV (reference sequence). CDR3 region: CASSLAGVYEQYF. The CDR3 DNA sequence: TGTGCCAGCAGTCTAGCGGGAGTCTACGAGCAGTACTTC.

This clonotype appeared a few times. This sequence joins TRBV28 and TRBJ2-7; possibly TRBD1 for D (6 bases). Germline V CDR1 and CDR2: MDHEN, SYDVKM. Between the trimmed V and J ends, which lost 7 bases and 2 bases, there was a span of 15 bases. The CDR3 has 14 residues. The CDR3 reads CASTSHREPYEQYF. The CDR3 DNA follows: TGTGCCAGCACCTCACACAGGGAACCCTACGAGCAGTACTTC.

The chain links TRBV20-1 to TRBJ2-4; D is perhaps TRBD1 or TRBD2 (5 bases each). The CDR3 is made up of 14 amino acids. Between the trimmed V and J ends, which lost 5 bases and 2 bases, there was a span of 13 bases. The V gene's germline CDR1 is DFQATT and CDR2 SNEGSKA (reference sequence). CDR3 sequence reads: CSALPPGPKNIQYF. In DNA, the CDR3 is TGCAGTGCTCTCCCCCCGGGGCCCAAAAACATTCAGTACTTC.

The chain uses TRBV27 and TRBJ2-3; 10 bases map to TRBD2. The CDR3 extends over 15 amino acids. J lost 6 bases, V lost 7 bases, and 10 bases had no gene match. CDR1 and CDR2 from the germline V gene are MNHEY and SMNVEV (reference sequence). The CDR3 protein is CASTSPGLAIDTQYF. The CDR3 DNA is TGTGCCAGCACGTCACCGGGACTAGCGATTGATACGCAGTATTTT.

The gene calls are TRBV20-1 and TRBJ2-5; no clear D. Germline V gives CDR1 DFQATT, CDR2 SNEGSKA (reference sequence). The V end lost 3 bases, the J end lost 5 bases, and 7 bases lay between the germline ends. The CDR3 totals 11 residues. In DNA, the CDR3 is TGCAGTGCTAGTTTCGGCGAGACCCAGTACTTC. It codes for CSASFGETQYF.

V usage is TRBV29-1 and J usage is TRBJ2-1, with D unresolved. This CDR3 has 14 residues. Germline CDR1 is SQVTM and CDR2 is ANQGSEA. The V gene lost 6 bases and the J gene lost 0 bases, with 12 bases spanning the gap. The CDR3 spells CSVPAPSSYNEQFF. CDR3 bases: TGCAGCGTACCAGCCCCCAGCTCCTACAATGAGCAGTTCTTC.

This chain connects TRBV28 to TRBJ2-7; D possibly corresponds to TRBD1 (6 bases). The CDR3 runs 12 residues. V lost 6 bases, J lost 3 bases, and 9 bases lay in between. Germline CDR1 MDHEN, CDR2 SYDVKM. CDR3 in DNA: TGTGCCAGCAGGCTGGACAGCTACGAGCAGTACTTC. Translated: CASRLDSYEQYF.

This clonotype has more than one count but fewer than ten. A clone one base away is much larger, so this may be a read error. This chain uses TRBV7-9 with TRBJ2-5; 7 bases fit TRBD2. The J call may be in error: the DNA end matches TRBJ2-7 better. The germline V gene encodes CDR1 SEHNR and CDR2 FQNEAQ (reference sequence). The CDR3 has 12 residues. The CDR3 protein is CASSLGEGEQYF. CDR3 in DNA: TGTGCCAGCAGCTTAGGGGAGGGCGAGCAGTACTTC.

The V call is TRBV11-2, the J call TRBJ2-7, with TRBD1 as a possible D gene (6 bases). This CDR3 region has 14 residues. Germline-derived CDR1 and CDR2 are SGHAT and FQNNGV. Trimming pared 3 bases from V and 7 bases from J, leaving 16 bases between. Here the CDR3 DNA reads TGTGCCAGCAGCTTTAGGGACACCGCATTTGAGCAGTACTTC. Protein sequence: CASSFRDTAFEQYF.

CDR3 coding DNA: TGTGCCAGCAGCTTAGAGGGAGTCGGCGGGAATGAGCAGTTCTTC. Its protein product is CASSLEGVGGNEQFF. The chain employs TRBV11-3 and TRBJ2-1, with D possibly TRBD2 on 5 matching bases. Germline V gene data show CDR1 as SGHNT and CDR2 as YENEEA. V lost 0 bases and J 7 bases, leaving 13 bases between the germline ends. The CDR3 length is 15 residues.

This sequence joins TRBV29-1 and TRBJ2-1, with 9 bases identical to TRBD1. There are 14 residues in the CDR3. In germline, CDR1 is SQVTM, CDR2 ANQGSEA. Germline trimming cut 3 bases from V and 4 bases from J; bases unmatched to any gene: 4. CDR3 sequence reads: CSVDDRGSYNEQFF. CDR3 nucleotides: TGCAGCGTTGATGACAGGGGGTCTTACAATGAGCAGTTCTTC.

This rearrangement joins TRBV7-8 to TRBJ2-7; 9 nucleotides agree with TRBD2. Germline V gene sequence: CDR1 SGHVS, CDR2 FQNEAQ. After removal of 3 bases from V and 2 bases from J, the junction contained 8 bases not matched to a gene. The CDR3 runs to 16 residues. The CDR3 protein is CASSFSGTSSTYEQYF. The DNA for the CDR3 is TGTGCCAGCAGCTTTTCCGGGACTAGCAGTACCTACGAGCAGTACTTC.

This clonotype has only a few counts. The rearrangement uses TRBV4-3 and TRBJ2-7; D is possibly TRBD1 (7 bases). The CDR3 is 13 residues long. Between the trimmed V and J ends, which lost 0 bases and 12 bases, there was a span of 15 bases. Germline V gives CDR1 LGHNA, CDR2 YSLEER. In nucleotides, the CDR3 is TGCGCCAGCAGCCAAGATCGGGAGACAGGGATGTACTTC. Its protein product is CASSQDRETGMYF.

The chain combines TRBV7-9 with TRBJ2-1, with D maybe TRBD1 (6 bases). There are 14 residues in the CDR3. CDR1 and CDR2 from the germline V gene are SEHNR and FQNEAQ (reference sequence). Trimming shortened V by 7 bases and J by 15 bases, and 25 bases separated the two germline ends. CDR3 protein: CASMAGSGDDGRFF. The CDR3 region has the DNA TGTGCCAGCATGGCCGGGTCAGGGGACGATGGGCGGTTCTTC.

The chain combines TRBV4-2 with TRBJ2-3; 11 bases agree with TRBD2. Germline CDR1 LGHNA, CDR2 YNFKEQ. V trimming: 0 bases; J trimming: 0 bases; junction bases outside the gene matches: 5. This CDR3 region has 18 residues. For the CDR3, the DNA is TGTGCCAGCAGCCAAGAGGCTAGCGGGAGGACTAGCACAGATACGCAGTATTTT. Amino acid sequence: CASSQEASGRTSTDTQYF.

The CDR3 sequence is CASSVGGEQYF. DNA for the CDR3: TGTGCCAGCAGTGTCGGGGGGGAGCAGTACTTC. The chain joins TRBV12-3 or TRBV12-4 to TRBJ2-5, with 8 bases fitting TRBD2. This CDR3 comprises 11 residues. Unmatched junction bases numbered 4, after V lost 5 bases and J lost 11 bases.

The table lists this clonotype with a few counts. This sequence joins TRBV20-1 and TRBJ2-7; D is uncertain. Per germline, CDR1 DFQATT and CDR2 SNEGSKA (reference sequence). This CDR3 is built from 11 residues. Trimming shortened V by 4 bases and J by 2 bases, and 6 bases separated the two germline ends. In nucleotides, the CDR3 is TGCAGTGCTACGGAAACCTACGAGCAGTACTTC. This sequence encodes CSATETYEQYF.

The CDR3 region is CASGIKLAGATSAQYF. In DNA, the CDR3 is TGTGCCAGCGGCATTAAACTAGCGGGGGCAACCTCGGCCCAGTACTTC. J is TRBJ2-5 and V is TRBV9, with 11 bases aligning to TRBD2. From germline, CDR1 is SGDLS and CDR2 YYNGEE. The V and J ends lost 7 bases and 9 bases, in that order; junction bases with no gene match: 17. The CDR3 covers 16 residues.

This chain uses TRBV25-1 with TRBJ2-5; 9 positions agree with TRBD2. This CDR3 is 14 amino acids long. In germline, CDR1 is MGHDK, CDR2 SYGVNS. The trim removed 3 bases at V and 4 bases at J, leaving 3 bases unmatched. Here the CDR3 reads CASSERGGPETQYF. The CDR3 bases are TGTGCCAGCAGTGAGCGGGGGGGCCCAGAGACCCAGTACTTC.

The chain is built from TRBV6-5 and TRBJ2-7; 8 nucleotides line up with TRBD2. The CDR3 has 13 residues. Trimming cost V 2 bases and J 7 bases; bases outside gene matches: 4. In germline, CDR1 is MNHEY, CDR2 SVGAGI. The CDR3, as DNA: TGTGCCAGCAGTTACGAGCGCGGGGGGGAGCAGTACTTC. It yields the protein CASSYERGGEQYF.

The chain has TRBV20-1 and TRBJ2-5; possibly TRBD1 or TRBD2 for D (6 bases each). This CDR3 spans 15 amino acids. V shed 3 bases and J shed 11 bases, with 25 bases lying between them. Germline values: CDR1 DFQATT, CDR2 SNEGSKA (reference sequence). The CDR3 region is CSASKPGLYRGEQYF. CDR3 DNA sequence: TGCAGTGCTAGTAAACCGGGACTCTATAGGGGGGAGCAGTACTTC.

This clonotype was counted a few times. V usage is TRBV7-9 and J usage is TRBJ2-3, with a weak D call TRBD2 (5 bases). From germline, CDR1 is SEHNR and CDR2 FQNEAQ (reference sequence). This CDR3 comprises 14 residues. V gave up 3 bases and J gave up 0 bases, with 7 bases separating them. CDR3 in DNA: TGTGCCAGCAGCTTTAGGGAGAGCACAGATACGCAGTATTTT. Translating gives CASSFRESTDTQYF.